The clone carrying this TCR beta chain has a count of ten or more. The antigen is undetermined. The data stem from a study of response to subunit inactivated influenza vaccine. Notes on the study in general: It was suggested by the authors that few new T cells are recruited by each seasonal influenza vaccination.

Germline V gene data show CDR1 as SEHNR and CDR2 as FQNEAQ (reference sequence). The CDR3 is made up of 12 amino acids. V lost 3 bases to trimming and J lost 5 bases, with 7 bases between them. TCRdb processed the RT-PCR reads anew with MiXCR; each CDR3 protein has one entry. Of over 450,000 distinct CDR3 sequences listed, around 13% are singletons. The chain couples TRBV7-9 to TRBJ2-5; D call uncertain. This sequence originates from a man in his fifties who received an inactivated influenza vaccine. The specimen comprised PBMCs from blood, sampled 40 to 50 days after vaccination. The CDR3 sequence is CASSFPVETQYF. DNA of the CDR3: TGTGCCAGCAGCTTTCCAGTGGAGACCCAGTACTTC.